A selection of T cell receptor beta chains follows, all from one sample in a study of tumor and adjacent non-tumor tissue in lung cancer. One entry per CDR3 protein, called by TCRdb with MiXCR from the multiplex PCR reads. This sample yields 75,000 to 80,000 distinct CDR3 sequences, of which 80% to 85% are seen a single time; 10% to 15% belongs to the top ten. Sequencing input: lung tumor tissue. The receptors shown here come from a woman in her fifties or sixties with non-small cell lung cancer. Each CDR3 is given with its conserved first and last residue. The D gene is left open where the match is weak. Clone size, where shown, is once, few, many, or a class for clones that have expanded.

abundance: -
v_gene: TRBV6-6
d_gene: -
j_gene: TRBJ2-1
CDR3nt: TGTGCGAGCAGTTACTTTACCGGAATGGCTGCTACCTTCTACAATGAGCAGTTCTTC
CDR3aa: CASSYFTGMAATFYNEQFF

abundance: -
v_gene: TRBV11-2
d_gene: -
j_gene: TRBJ2-2
CDR3nt: TGTGCGAGCAGCAAAAAGTGGGACCCCGGGGAGCTGTTTTTT
CDR3aa: CASSKKWDPGELFF

abundance: -
v_gene: TRBV7-9
d_gene: -
j_gene: TRBJ1-1
CDR3nt: TGTGCCAGCATCACAGCAGTGGGGCAGGGGACTGAAGCTTTCTTT
CDR3aa: CASITAVGQGTEAFF

abundance: -
v_gene: TRBV11-2
d_gene: -
j_gene: TRBJ2-7
CDR3nt: TGTGCCAGCAGCCCCCATCCCGGGATAGGGATGGGGGAGCAGTATTTC
CDR3aa: CASSPHPGIGMGEQYF

abundance: -
v_gene: TRBV20-1
d_gene: -
j_gene: TRBJ2-7
CDR3nt: TGCAGTGCGGCGTCTAGTGGAACCCCCTACGAGCAGTACTTC
CDR3aa: CSAASSGTPYEQYF

abundance: -
v_gene: TRBV6-2/TRBV6-3
d_gene: TRBD1
j_gene: TRBJ1-2
CDR3nt: TGTGCCAGCAGTTCCTCAGGGGGCCGTCGTTATGGCTACAGCTTC
CDR3aa: CASSSSGGRRYGYSF

abundance: many
v_gene: TRBV5-1
d_gene: -
j_gene: TRBJ2-1
CDR3nt: TGCGCCAGCAACGGGGACCTGAGCTCCTACAATGAGCAGTTCTTC
CDR3aa: CASNGDLSSYNEQFF

abundance: -
v_gene: TRBV20-1
d_gene: -
j_gene: TRBJ1-1
CDR3nt: TGCAGTGCTAGGGGGTTAGATGGGTCCGACACTGAAGCTTTCTTT
CDR3aa: CSARGLDGSDTEAFF

abundance: few
v_gene: TRBV6-2/TRBV6-3
d_gene: TRBD1
j_gene: TRBJ1-1
CDR3nt: TGTGCCAGTATACAGGACAGGGATGACACTGAAGCTTTCTTT
CDR3aa: CASIQDRDDTEAFF

abundance: -
v_gene: TRBV11-2
d_gene: TRBD2
j_gene: TRBJ2-3
CDR3nt: TGTGTCAGCAGCTTACGGGCGGGAGGCTCCAGAGATGCGCAGTATTTT
CDR3aa: CVSSLRAGGSRDAQYF

abundance: once
v_gene: TRBV29-1
d_gene: -
j_gene: TRBJ1-1
CDR3nt: TGCAGCGTTGACAAAGGGACGGCTAGAGAAGCTTTCTTT
CDR3aa: CSVDKGTAREAFF

abundance: -
v_gene: TRBV29-1
d_gene: -
j_gene: TRBJ2-7
CDR3nt: TGCAGCGTTGCTCTAGGTTGGGGCGACAGCTACGAGCTGTACTTC
CDR3aa: CSVALGWGDSYELYF

abundance: once
v_gene: TRBV29-1
d_gene: -
j_gene: TRBJ1-1
CDR3nt: TGCAGCGTTGCCGGTCCGACAGCTGAAAGGAACACTGAAGCTTTCTTT
CDR3aa: CSVAGPTAERNTEAFF

abundance: once
v_gene: TRBV19
d_gene: -
j_gene: TRBJ1-2
CDR3nt: TGTACCAGTACCACCGGCGGAGGGGAATTCTATGGCTACACCTTC
CDR3aa: CTSTTGGGEFYGYTF

abundance: -
v_gene: TRBV4-1
d_gene: -
j_gene: TRBJ1-4
CDR3nt: TGCGCTAGCTCAACGGGGCCAGGCCAACTAACAAATGAAAAACTGTTTTTT
CDR3aa: CASSTGPGQLTNEKLFF

abundance: -
v_gene: TRBV14
d_gene: -
j_gene: TRBJ1-2
CDR3nt: TGTGCCACCAGCCAAGTTGGTCCTTCGTATGGCTACACCTTC
CDR3aa: CATSQVGPSYGYTF

abundance: -
v_gene: TRBV20-1
d_gene: -
j_gene: TRBJ2-5
CDR3nt: TGCACTGCACCGAGCATTAACTTTCAAGAGACCCAGTACTTC
CDR3aa: CTAPSINFQETQYF

abundance: -
v_gene: TRBV6-6
d_gene: TRBD1
j_gene: TRBJ2-1
CDR3nt: TGTGCCAGCAGTTACGGGACAGGGCGTTCCAGCGTGCAGTTCTTC
CDR3aa: CASSYGTGRSSVQFF

abundance: few
v_gene: TRBV7-9
d_gene: -
j_gene: TRBJ2-3
CDR3nt: TGTGCCAGCAGCTTAGATACGGAAAGGGATACGCAGTATTTT
CDR3aa: CASSLDTERDTQYF

abundance: few
v_gene: TRBV20-1
d_gene: -
j_gene: TRBJ2-1
CDR3nt: TGCAGTGCTAGAGATCCGTCGACCAGGGGAAACTTCAATGAGCAATTCTTC
CDR3aa: CSARDPSTRGNFNEQFF

abundance: many
v_gene: TRBV7-2
d_gene: -
j_gene: TRBJ2-1
CDR3nt: TGTGCCAGCAGCGAGAAGGGACCGGGACGAGGCAATGAGCAGTTCTTC
CDR3aa: CASSEKGPGRGNEQFF

abundance: -
v_gene: TRBV4-1
d_gene: TRBD1
j_gene: TRBJ2-5
CDR3nt: TGTGCCAGCGAACAGGGGGTTTCAGAGACCCAGTACTTC
CDR3aa: CASEQGVSETQYF

abundance: once
v_gene: TRBV28
d_gene: -
j_gene: TRBJ1-2
CDR3nt: TGTGCAAGCATTTCCACAAGGCAAGGAGTTTGGGGCTACACCTTC
CDR3aa: CASISTRQGVWGYTF

abundance: -
v_gene: TRBV20-1
d_gene: -
j_gene: TRBJ2-1
CDR3nt: TGCAATGATAGAACACTAGCAATGGGTGAGCAGTTCTTC
CDR3aa: CNDRTLAMGEQFF

abundance: -
v_gene: TRBV28
d_gene: -
j_gene: TRBJ2-7
CDR3nt: TGTGCCAGCAGTTTGACTTTCGGGTACTCCTACGAGCAGTACTTC
CDR3aa: CASSLTFGYSYEQYF

abundance: -
v_gene: TRBV4-2
d_gene: TRBD2
j_gene: TRBJ2-3
CDR3nt: TGTGCCAGCAACCAAGCGGGAGACACAGATACACATTATTTT
CDR3aa: CASNQAGDTDTHYF

abundance: -
v_gene: TRBV6-1
d_gene: -
j_gene: TRBJ2-7
CDR3nt: TGTGCCGGTATCGCGGGGCTAGCCTCCTACGAGCAGTACTTC
CDR3aa: CAGIAGLASYEQYF

abundance: -
v_gene: TRBV4-2
d_gene: TRBD2
j_gene: TRBJ2-3
CDR3nt: TGTGACAGCAGACAAGAGGCCGGTTCGGGGGGGACGACAGATACGCAGTATTTT
CDR3aa: CDSRQEAGSGGTTDTQYF

abundance: -
v_gene: TRBV6-1
d_gene: -
j_gene: TRBJ2-5
CDR3nt: TGTGCCAGCAGGATTGGACACTCATGGGGAGAGACCCAGTACTTT
CDR3aa: CASRIGHSWGETQYF

abundance: -
v_gene: TRBV20-1
d_gene: -
j_gene: TRBJ2-5
CDR3nt: TGCAGTGATAGAGATAGTGAGGGAGGCTTGGAGACCCAGTACTTC
CDR3aa: CSDRDSEGGLETQYF

abundance: -
v_gene: TRBV4-1
d_gene: -
j_gene: TRBJ1-5
CDR3nt: TGCGCCGGCAGCCAAGACCAGGTTAGCAATCAGCCCCAACATTTT
CDR3aa: CAGSQDQVSNQPQHF

abundance: -
v_gene: TRBV7-9
d_gene: TRBD1
j_gene: TRBJ1-4
CDR3nt: TGTGCGAGCAGCTCGGGACAGGGGCTTGAAAAACTGTTTTTT
CDR3aa: CASSSGQGLEKLFF

abundance: -
v_gene: TRBV20-1
d_gene: -
j_gene: TRBJ2-1
CDR3nt: TGCTCTGCGCAAACTAGCTCGGGGTACAATGAGAAGTTCTTC
CDR3aa: CSAQTSSGYNEKFF

abundance: -
v_gene: TRBV6-5
d_gene: TRBD1
j_gene: TRBJ1-6
CDR3nt: TGTGCCATCAGGCTACAGGGGGCCTATTCACCCCTCCACTTT
CDR3aa: CAIRLQGAYSPLHF

abundance: once
v_gene: TRBV20-1
d_gene: TRBD2
j_gene: TRBJ2-1
CDR3nt: TGTAGTGCTAGAGGCATAGCGGGAAGGCTCAGTGAGCAGTTCTTC
CDR3aa: CSARGIAGRLSEQFF

abundance: few
v_gene: TRBV6-1
d_gene: TRBD1
j_gene: TRBJ2-7
CDR3nt: TGTGTCAGTAGTGAAAGCAGGGGGAATAGCGACGAGCAGTACTTC
CDR3aa: CVSSESRGNSDEQYF

abundance: many
v_gene: TRBV7-9
d_gene: -
j_gene: TRBJ2-3
CDR3nt: TGTGCCAGCAGCTCCCCCGCAGATACGCAGTATTTT
CDR3aa: CASSSPADTQYF

abundance: -
v_gene: TRBV11-2
d_gene: TRBD2
j_gene: TRBJ2-5
CDR3nt: TGTGCCAGCAGCTTAGCCCCGAAAGGGAGGGTACAAGAGACCCAATATTTC
CDR3aa: CASSLAPKGRVQETQYF

abundance: -
v_gene: TRBV4-1
d_gene: -
j_gene: TRBJ2-3
CDR3nt: TGCGTCAGCAGCCAAGACGGGACGGGCTGGGCAGATACGCAGTATTTT
CDR3aa: CVSSQDGTGWADTQYF

abundance: -
v_gene: TRBV11-3
d_gene: TRBD1
j_gene: TRBJ1-6
CDR3nt: TGTGCCAGCAGCCAGCACCGGGACAGGGTCTCCACTCGAACAAATTCACCCCCCCACTTT
CDR3aa: CASSQHRDRVSTRTNSPPHF

abundance: -
v_gene: TRBV29-1
d_gene: TRBD2
j_gene: TRBJ2-7
CDR3nt: TGCGGCGTTGGTTCGGCGGGAGGCCGCTACGAGCAGTACTTC
CDR3aa: CGVGSAGGRYEQYF

abundance: many
v_gene: TRBV28
d_gene: -
j_gene: TRBJ2-3
CDR3nt: TGTGCCAGCAGTCAGAGGGGTACGCAGTATTTT
CDR3aa: CASSQRGTQYF